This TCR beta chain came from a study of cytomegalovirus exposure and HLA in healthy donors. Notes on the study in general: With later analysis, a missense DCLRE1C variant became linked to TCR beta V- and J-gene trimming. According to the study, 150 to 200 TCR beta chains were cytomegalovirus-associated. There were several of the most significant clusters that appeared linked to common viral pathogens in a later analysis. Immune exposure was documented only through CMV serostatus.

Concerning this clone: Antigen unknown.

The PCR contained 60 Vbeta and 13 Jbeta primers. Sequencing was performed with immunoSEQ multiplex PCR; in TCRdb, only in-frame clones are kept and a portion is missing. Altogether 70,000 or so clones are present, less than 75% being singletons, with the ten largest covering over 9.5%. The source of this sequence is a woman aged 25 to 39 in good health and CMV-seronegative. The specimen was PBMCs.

CDR3 sequence (DNA): TGTGCCAGCTCCCTCAATCCCCCGGTGCAGGGTTTCGAGCAGTACTTC. It translates to CASSLNPPVQGFEQYF. The gene calls are TRBV18 and TRBJ2-7; a weak D match, TRBD1 (5 bases). From germline, CDR1 is KGHSH and CDR2 LQKENI. V was shortened by 6 bases and J by 6 bases, with 24 bases between the two germline ends. The CDR3 covers 16 residues.